This paragraph reports one T cell receptor beta chain. The antigen is not known. This sample is drawn from a study of T cells after yellow fever vaccination. Overall study findings and caveats: FACS-sorted repertoires could contain abundant clonotypes contaminating from the bulk population.

The 5'RACE template-switching step produced TCR cDNA and added a universal primer site and UMIs. TCRdb recomputed calls from the 5' RACE reads with MiXCR, one row per CDR3 protein. The data show around 340,000 distinct CDR3 sequences, over 8% seen once. The germline V and J ends were trimmed by 2 bases and 7 bases, with 9 bases remaining between them. Germline V gives CDR1 KGHSH, CDR2 LQKENI. This CDR3 is built from 14 residues. The sequences come from PBMCs, collected on the day of the first yellow fever vaccination. This clonotype originated in a man aged 18 to 35 who received the YFV17D yellow fever vaccine. The genes are TRBV18 and TRBJ1-6; D not certain. For the CDR3, the DNA is TGTGCCAGCTCACCAACGGAGCAAAATTCACCCCTCCACTTT. It yields the protein CASSPTEQNSPLHF.